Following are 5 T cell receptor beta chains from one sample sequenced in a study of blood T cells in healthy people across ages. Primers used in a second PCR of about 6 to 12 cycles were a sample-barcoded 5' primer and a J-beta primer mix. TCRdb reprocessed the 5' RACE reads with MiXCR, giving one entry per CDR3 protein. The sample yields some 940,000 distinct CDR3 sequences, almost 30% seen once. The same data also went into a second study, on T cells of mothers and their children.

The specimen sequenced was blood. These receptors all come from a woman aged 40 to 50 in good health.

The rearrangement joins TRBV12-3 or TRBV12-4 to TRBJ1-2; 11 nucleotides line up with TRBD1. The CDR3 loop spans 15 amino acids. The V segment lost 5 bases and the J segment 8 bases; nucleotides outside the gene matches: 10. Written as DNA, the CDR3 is TGTGCCAGCAGTCCCAGGACAGGGGGCTTGGTAGGCTACACCTTC. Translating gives CASSPRTGGLVGYTF.

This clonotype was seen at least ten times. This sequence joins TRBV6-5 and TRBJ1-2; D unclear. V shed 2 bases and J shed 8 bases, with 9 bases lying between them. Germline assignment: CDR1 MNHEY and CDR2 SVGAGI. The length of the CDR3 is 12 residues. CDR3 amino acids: CASSYPEGGYTF. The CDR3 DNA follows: TGTGCCAGCAGTTACCCAGAGGGCGGCTACACCTTC.

CDR3 residues: CASSWGRDDSPLHF. The CDR3, as DNA: TGTGCCAGCAGTTGGGGCAGGGACGATTCACCCCTCCACTTT. The chain carries TRBV25-1 and TRBJ1-6, with D possibly being TRBD1 (5 bases). The CDR3 totals 14 residues. V was clipped by 5 bases and J by 8 bases, with 13 bases between them. The germline V gene encodes CDR1 MGHDK and CDR2 SYGVNS.

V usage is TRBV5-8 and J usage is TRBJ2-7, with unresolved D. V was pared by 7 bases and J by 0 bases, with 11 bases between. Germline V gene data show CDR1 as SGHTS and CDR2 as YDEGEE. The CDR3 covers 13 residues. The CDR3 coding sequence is TGTGCCAGCTGGATTGACGGCTCCTACGAGCAGTACTTC. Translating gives CASWIDGSYEQYF.

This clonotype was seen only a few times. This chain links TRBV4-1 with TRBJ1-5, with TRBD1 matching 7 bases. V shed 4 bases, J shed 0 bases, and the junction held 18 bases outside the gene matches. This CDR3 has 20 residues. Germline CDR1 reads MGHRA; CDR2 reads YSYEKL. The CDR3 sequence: CASSLRGTGQYLYSNQPQHF. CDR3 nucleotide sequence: TGCGCCAGCAGCCTCCGAGGAACGGGACAGTACCTTTATAGCAATCAGCCCCAGCATTTT.